This T cell receptor (beta chain) was sequenced for a study of molecular identifiers for immune sequencing clone quantification. Study-level results: Highly expanded clone sizes could be underestimated by identical TCR molecules that share a barcode. Clonotypes topping 20 RNA copies carried over 97% of effector molecules but under 1% of naive ones.

It was with previously described methods and listed TCR primers that bulk TCR libraries were made. TCRdb redid the calling of the PCR reads with MiXCR, one entry per CDR3 protein. This sample has nearly 650,000 distinct CDR3 sequences, with around 25% found just once. Isolation of naive CD8 T cells was achieved by sorting on a CD8+CD4-CCR7+CD45RA+ phenotype. This clonotype was counted ten times or more. The antigen remains undetermined. The CDR3 covers 16 residues. The chain joins TRBV21-1 to TRBJ2-2; TRBD1 is the table's D call, not checked against the DNA. TRBV21-1 is marked as a pseudogene. The sample taken for sequencing was naive CD8+ T cells from blood, with Jurkat cell RNA spiked in. Subset noted: FACS-sorted CD8+CD4-CCR7+CD45RA+ naive T cells. The receptor was isolated from a human donor in good health. Some libraries in this study had Jurkat cell RNA spiked in. Written as DNA, the CDR3 is TGTGCCAGCAGCAAGCCCCACCCCCGAGGCACCGGGGAGCTGTTTTTT. Its translation: CASSKPHPRGTGELFF.